A selection of T cell receptor beta chains follows, all from one sample in a study of vaccination effects on CD4 cells after COVID-19. The data were produced by immunoSEQ multiplex PCR, yet TCRdb's version contains in-frame clones alone and is incomplete. This repertoire shows about 22,000 clones, about three quarters found once; its top ten account for 12%. Their antigens are not known. The sequencing here drew on CD4+ T cells from PBMCs cultured with HCoV-229E spike peptides, taken before COVID-19 vaccination. These receptors originate from a human donor who received a COVID-19 vaccine. CDR3s include the opening cysteine and the closing phenylalanine or tryptophan. A D gene is named only where the DNA matches it firmly. Not all rows give a size; the values are once, few, many and, for expanded clones, a class.

cdr3_aa	cdr3_nt	v_call	j_call	d_call	clone_size
CASSQRGENTGELFF	TGTGCCAGCAGTCAGCGGGGGGAGAACACCGGGGAGCTGTTTTTT	TRBV3-1/TRBV3-2	TRBJ2-2	TRBD2	NA
CASSQVRARGNNSPLHF	TGCGCCAGCAGCCAAGTAAGGGCCCGGGGGAATAATTCACCCCTCCACTTT	TRBV4-1	TRBJ1-6	NA	NA
CASSTEKGNPYEQYF	TGTGCCAGCAGCACTGAAAAAGGAAATCCCTACGAGCAGTACTTC	TRBV6-2/TRBV6-3	TRBJ2-7	NA	NA
CASSRLAGEAYEQYF	TGTGCCAGCAGCCGCCTAGCGGGAGAAGCCTACGAGCAGTACTTC	TRBV7-2	TRBJ2-7	TRBD2	NA
CASSFATNTEAFF	TGTGCCAGCAGCTTTGCAACGAACACTGAAGCTTTCTTT	TRBV7-2	TRBJ1-1	NA	once
CASSESERVRGGYTF	TGTGCCAGCAGTGAATCGGAGAGGGTTAGAGGTGGCTACACCTTC	TRBV6-1	TRBJ1-2	NA	once
CASSLGMLAYGYTF	TGTGCCAGCAGTCTTGGTATGCTAGCTTATGGCTACACCTTC	TRBV5-8	TRBJ1-2	NA	NA
CASSQVGYEQYF	TGTGCCAGCAGCCAGGTCGGCTACGAGCAGTACTTC	TRBV14	TRBJ2-7	NA	few
CASSETGGGYTF	TGTGCCAGCAGTGAGACAGGAGGAGGCTACACCTTC	TRBV6-1	TRBJ1-2	NA	NA
CASSEVARETQYF	TGCGCCAGCAGTGAGGTGGCTCGCGAGACCCAGTACTTC	TRBV10-2	TRBJ2-5	NA	NA
CASSLGGEREQYF	TGTGCCAGCAGCTTAGGAGGGGAGAGGGAGCAGTACTTC	TRBV7-8	TRBJ2-7	NA	once
CASSLQGNTEAFF	TGTGCCAGCAGCCTACAGGGGAACACTGAAGCTTTCTTT	TRBV12-3/TRBV12-4	TRBJ1-1	NA	NA
CASSEPGGATSYEQYF	TGCGCCAGCAGTGAGCCCGGGGGGGCCACCTCCTACGAGCAGTACTTC	TRBV10-2	TRBJ2-7	TRBD2	NA
CASSEMGQGGGEQFF	TGTGCCAGCAGTGAAATGGGACAGGGGGGTGGTGAGCAGTTCTTC	TRBV2	TRBJ2-1	TRBD1	NA
CASSQRGGAYNEQFF	TGCGCCAGCAGCCAACGGGGGGGCGCCTACAATGAGCAGTTCTTC	TRBV4-1	TRBJ2-1	TRBD2	NA
CASSEETSGTDTQYF	TGTGCCAGCAGTGAAGAGACTAGCGGCACAGATACGCAGTATTTT	TRBV6-4	TRBJ2-3	TRBD2	NA
CSVEGSLAGGINEQFF	TGCAGCGTTGAAGGTTCCCTAGCGGGGGGGATAAATGAGCAGTTCTTC	TRBV29-1	TRBJ2-1	TRBD2	once
CASSGPAGGGSPLHF	TGCGCCAGCAGTGGGCCGGCAGGGGGAGGGTCACCCCTCCACTTT	TRBV10-2	TRBJ1-6	TRBD1	NA
CASSLGEVRNGYTF	TGCGCCAGCAGCTTGGGGGAAGTGAGGAATGGCTACACCTTC	TRBV5-1	TRBJ1-2	NA	few
CASSDPNRYTEAFF	TGTGCCAGCAGTGATCCCAACAGGTACACTGAAGCTTTCTTT	TRBV6-1	TRBJ1-1	NA	NA
CASSLRTSGMIGELFF	TGTGCCAGCAGCCTCCGGACTAGCGGGATGATCGGGGAGCTGTTTTTT	TRBV11-2	TRBJ2-2	TRBD2	few
CASSAQIAPGYTF	TGTGCCAGCAGCGCTCAGATAGCCCCTGGCTACACCTTC	TRBV6-5	TRBJ1-2	NA	NA
CASSLLGGEQYF	TGTGCCAGCAGCTTGCTGGGGGGTGAGCAGTACTTC	TRBV5-4	TRBJ2-7	NA	NA
CASSLLDEQFF	TGTGCCAGCAGTTTACTTGATGAGCAGTTCTTC	TRBV12-3/TRBV12-4	TRBJ2-1	NA	NA
CASSKDNLNTEAFF	TGTGCCAGCAGTAAAGACAACTTGAACACTGAAGCTTTCTTT	TRBV5-6	TRBJ1-1	NA	NA
CASSSTIEGSLGQPQHF	TGTGCCAGCAGTTCCACGATAGAGGGGAGCCTGGGTCAGCCCCAGCATTTT	TRBV27	TRBJ1-5	NA	NA
CASSEMFEAFF	TGTGCCAGCAGTGAAATGTTTGAAGCTTTCTTT	TRBV2	TRBJ1-1	NA	few
CASSHTSGSSDEQFF	TGTGCCAGCAGTCATACTAGCGGGAGTAGCGATGAGCAGTTCTTC	TRBV2	TRBJ2-1	TRBD2	NA
CASSLLRGQFYEQYF	TGTGCCAGCAGCTTACTACGGGGGCAGTTCTACGAGCAGTACTTC	TRBV11-1	TRBJ2-7	NA	NA
CATSSGGGLETQYF	TGTGCCACTTCCTCTGGCGGGGGGCTAGAGACCCAGTACTTC	TRBV10-3	TRBJ2-5	TRBD2	NA
CASSQDVPGVFAGELFF	TGCGCCAGCAGCCAAGATGTGCCGGGAGTATTCGCCGGGGAGCTGTTTTTT	TRBV4-1	TRBJ2-2	NA	few
CASSGRQVGSYNSPLHF	TGTGCCAGCAGCGGGAGACAGGTTGGGTCCTATAATTCACCCCTCCACTTT	TRBV5-6	TRBJ1-6	NA	NA
CASSELRTVQETQYF	TGTGCCAGCAGTGAACTCAGGACAGTCCAAGAGACCCAGTACTTC	TRBV6-1	TRBJ2-5	NA	NA
CASSEIGWEGVTGELFF	TGTGCCAGCAGTGAAATAGGTTGGGAGGGGGTGACCGGGGAGCTGTTTTTT	TRBV6-1	TRBJ2-2	NA	few
CASSPHSQGIHEQYF	TGTGCCAGCAGCCCCCATTCACAGGGTATCCACGAGCAGTACTTC	TRBV7-9	TRBJ2-7	NA	NA
CASSIIRGGAPLGNEKLFF	TGTGCCAGTAGTATAATACGCGGAGGCGCCCCACTCGGTAATGAAAAACTGTTTTTT	TRBV19	TRBJ1-4	NA	NA
CASSLDIIYGYTF	TGTGCCAGCAGCTTGGACATAATCTATGGCTACACCTTC	TRBV5-4	TRBJ1-2	NA	NA
CASSLTTSGDSNEQFF	TGTGCCAGCAGTCTCACGACTAGCGGGGATAGCAATGAGCAGTTCTTC	TRBV6-4	TRBJ2-1	TRBD2	NA
CASSLEGGGTDTQYF	TGTGCCAGCAGCTTGGAGGGGGGGGGCACAGATACGCAGTATTTT	TRBV5-4	TRBJ2-3	NA	NA
CASSYSLDPPREKLFF	TGTGCCAGCAGTTACAGTCTCGACCCGCCGAGGGAAAAACTGTTTTTT	TRBV6-5	TRBJ1-4	NA	NA